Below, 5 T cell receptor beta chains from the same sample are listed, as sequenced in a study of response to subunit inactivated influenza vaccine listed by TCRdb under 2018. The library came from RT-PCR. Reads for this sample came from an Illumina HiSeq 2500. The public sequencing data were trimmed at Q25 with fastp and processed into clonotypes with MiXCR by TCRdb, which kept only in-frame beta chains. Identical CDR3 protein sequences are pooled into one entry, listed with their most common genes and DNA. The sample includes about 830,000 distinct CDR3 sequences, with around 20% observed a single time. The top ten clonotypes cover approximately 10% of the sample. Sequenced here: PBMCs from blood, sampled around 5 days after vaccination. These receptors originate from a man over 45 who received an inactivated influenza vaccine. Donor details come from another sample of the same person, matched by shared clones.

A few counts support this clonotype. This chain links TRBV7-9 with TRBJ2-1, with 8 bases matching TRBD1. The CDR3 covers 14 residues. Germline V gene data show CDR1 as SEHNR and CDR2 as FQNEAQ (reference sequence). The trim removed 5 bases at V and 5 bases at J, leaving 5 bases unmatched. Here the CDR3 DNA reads TGTGCCAGCAGCACCGGACAGGGAAACAATGAGCAGTTCTTC. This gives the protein CASSTGQGNNEQFF.

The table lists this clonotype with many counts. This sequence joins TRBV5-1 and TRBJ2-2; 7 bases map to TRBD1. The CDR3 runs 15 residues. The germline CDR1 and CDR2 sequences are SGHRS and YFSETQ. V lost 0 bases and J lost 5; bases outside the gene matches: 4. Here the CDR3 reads CASSLVAGGTGELFF. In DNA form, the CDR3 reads TGCGCCAGCAGCTTGGTGGCAGGGGGAACCGGGGAGCTGTTTTTT.

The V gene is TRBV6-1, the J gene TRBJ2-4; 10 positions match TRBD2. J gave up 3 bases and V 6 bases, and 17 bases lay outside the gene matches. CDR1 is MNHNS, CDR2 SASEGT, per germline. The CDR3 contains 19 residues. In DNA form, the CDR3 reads TGTGCCAGCAGCGATACTAGCGGGATAACGGGGGTAGTCAAAAACATTCAGTACTTC. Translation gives CASSDTSGITGVVKNIQYF.

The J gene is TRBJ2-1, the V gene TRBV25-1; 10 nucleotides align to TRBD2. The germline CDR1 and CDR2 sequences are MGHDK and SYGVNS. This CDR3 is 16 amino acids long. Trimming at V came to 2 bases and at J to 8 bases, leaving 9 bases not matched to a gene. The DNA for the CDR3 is TGTGCCAGCAGTGAAGGGTATCTAGCGGGAGTGGATGAGCAGTTCTTC. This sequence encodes CASSEGYLAGVDEQFF. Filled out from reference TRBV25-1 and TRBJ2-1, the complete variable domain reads EADIYQTPRYLVIGTGKKITLECSQTMGHDKMYWYQQDPGMELHLIHYSYGVNSTEKGDLSSESTVSRIRTEHFPLTLESARPSHTSQYLCASSEGYLAGVDEQFFGPGTRLTVL.

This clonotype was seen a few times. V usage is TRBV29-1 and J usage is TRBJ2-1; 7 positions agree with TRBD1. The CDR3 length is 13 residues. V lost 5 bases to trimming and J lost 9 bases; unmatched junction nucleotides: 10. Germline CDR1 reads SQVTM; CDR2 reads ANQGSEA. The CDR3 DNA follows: TGCAGCGTTAGAGGGGGCCTAGGACGTGAGCAGTTCTTC. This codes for CSVRGGLGREQFF.